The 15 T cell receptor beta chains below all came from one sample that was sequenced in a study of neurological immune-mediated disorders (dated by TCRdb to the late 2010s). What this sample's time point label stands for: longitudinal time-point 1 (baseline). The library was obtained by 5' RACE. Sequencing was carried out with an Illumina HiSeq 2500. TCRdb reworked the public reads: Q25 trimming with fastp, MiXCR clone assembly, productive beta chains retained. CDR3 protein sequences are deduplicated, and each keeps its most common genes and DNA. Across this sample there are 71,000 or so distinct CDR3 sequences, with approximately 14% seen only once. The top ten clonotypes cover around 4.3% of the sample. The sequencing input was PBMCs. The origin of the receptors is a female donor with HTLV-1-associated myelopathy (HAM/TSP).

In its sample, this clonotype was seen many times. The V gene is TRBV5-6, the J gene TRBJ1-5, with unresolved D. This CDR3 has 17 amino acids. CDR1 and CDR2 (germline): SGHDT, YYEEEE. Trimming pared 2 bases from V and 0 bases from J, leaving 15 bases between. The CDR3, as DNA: TGTGCCAGCAGCTTTAGAAGATCGGGAATTAGCAATCAGCCCCAGCATTTT. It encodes CASSFRRSGISNQPQHF.

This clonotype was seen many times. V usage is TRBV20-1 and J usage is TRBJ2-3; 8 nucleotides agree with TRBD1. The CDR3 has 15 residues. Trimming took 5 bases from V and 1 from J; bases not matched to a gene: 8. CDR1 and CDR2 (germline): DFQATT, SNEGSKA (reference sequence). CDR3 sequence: CSAVDRGRGTDTQYF. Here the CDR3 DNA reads TGCAGTGCTGTTGACAGGGGAAGAGGCACAGATACGCAGTATTTT.

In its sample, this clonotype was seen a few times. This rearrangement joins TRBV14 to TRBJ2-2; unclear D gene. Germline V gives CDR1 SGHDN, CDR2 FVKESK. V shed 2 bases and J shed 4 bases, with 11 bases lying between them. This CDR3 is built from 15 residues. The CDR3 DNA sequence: TGTGCCAGCAGCCAATGGTCAGGTACCACCGGGGAGCTGTTTTTT. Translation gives CASSQWSGTTGELFF.

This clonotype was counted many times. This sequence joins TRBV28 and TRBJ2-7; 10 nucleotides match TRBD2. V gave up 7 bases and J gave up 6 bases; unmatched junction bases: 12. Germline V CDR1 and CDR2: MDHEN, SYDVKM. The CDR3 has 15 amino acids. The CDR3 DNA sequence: TGTGCCAGCACGGGGACTAGCGTCTCTAGTCGCGAGCAGTACTTC. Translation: CASTGTSVSSREQYF.

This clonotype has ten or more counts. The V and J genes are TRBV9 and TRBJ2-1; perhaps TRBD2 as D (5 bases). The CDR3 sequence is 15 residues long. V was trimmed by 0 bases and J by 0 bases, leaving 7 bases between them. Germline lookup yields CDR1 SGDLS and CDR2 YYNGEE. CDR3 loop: CASSVVGSSYNEQFF. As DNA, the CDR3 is TGTGCCAGCAGCGTAGTAGGGAGCTCCTACAATGAGCAGTTCTTC. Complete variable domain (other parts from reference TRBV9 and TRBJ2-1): DSGVTQTPKHLITATGQRVTLRCSPRSGDLSVYWYQQSLDQGLQFLIQYYNGEERAKGNILERFSAQQFPDLHSELNLSSLELGDSALYFCASSVVGSSYNEQFFGPGTRLTVL.

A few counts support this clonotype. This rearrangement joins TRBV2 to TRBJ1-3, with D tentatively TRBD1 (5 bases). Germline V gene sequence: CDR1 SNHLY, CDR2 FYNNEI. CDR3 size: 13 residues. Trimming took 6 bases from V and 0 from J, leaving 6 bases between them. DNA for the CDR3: TGTGCCAGCAGACAGGACTCTGGAAACACCATATATTTT. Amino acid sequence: CASRQDSGNTIYF.

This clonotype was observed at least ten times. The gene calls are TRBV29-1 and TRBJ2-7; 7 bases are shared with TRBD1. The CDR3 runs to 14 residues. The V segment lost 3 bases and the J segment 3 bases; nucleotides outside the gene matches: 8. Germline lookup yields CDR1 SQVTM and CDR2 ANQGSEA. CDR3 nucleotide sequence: TGCAGCGTTGACGGATACAGGGGATTCTACGAGCAGTACTTC. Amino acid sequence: CSVDGYRGFYEQYF.

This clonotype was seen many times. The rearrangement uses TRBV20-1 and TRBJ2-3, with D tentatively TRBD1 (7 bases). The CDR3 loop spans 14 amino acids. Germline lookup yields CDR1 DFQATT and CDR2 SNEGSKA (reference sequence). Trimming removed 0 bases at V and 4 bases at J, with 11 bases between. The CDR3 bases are TGCAGTGCTAGAGATCAGGGGGGCGCAGATACGCAGTATTTT. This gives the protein CSARDQGGADTQYF.

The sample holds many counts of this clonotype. The chain's CDR3 is CSARLLRGSSYNEQFF. CDR3 sequence (DNA): TGCAGTGCGCGGCTTTTGAGGGGGAGCTCCTACAATGAGCAGTTCTTC. V is TRBV20-1 and J is TRBJ2-1, with a possible D match to TRBD1 (6 bases). The V gene lost 6 bases and the J gene lost 0 bases, with 18 bases spanning the gap. The length of the CDR3 is 16 residues. Germline V gene lookup returns CDR1 DFQATT and CDR2 SNEGSKA (reference sequence).

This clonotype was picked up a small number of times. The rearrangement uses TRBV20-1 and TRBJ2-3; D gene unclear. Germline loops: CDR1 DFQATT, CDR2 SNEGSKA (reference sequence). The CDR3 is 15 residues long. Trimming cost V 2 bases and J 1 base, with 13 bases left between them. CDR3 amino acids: CSARSTSSGTDTQYF. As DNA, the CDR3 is TGCAGTGCTAGATCCACATCCTCTGGCACAGATACGCAGTATTTT.

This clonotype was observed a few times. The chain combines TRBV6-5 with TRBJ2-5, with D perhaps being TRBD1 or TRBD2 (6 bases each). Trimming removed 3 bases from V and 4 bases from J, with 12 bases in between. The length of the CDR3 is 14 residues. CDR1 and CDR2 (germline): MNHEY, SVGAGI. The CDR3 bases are TGTGCCAGCAGTTATGTCCGGGGGCGAGAGACCCAGTACTTC. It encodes CASSYVRGRETQYF.

The CDR3 coding sequence is TGTGCCAGCAGTCAGGGACTCGACACGGTGAACACCGGGGAGCTGTTTTTT. This translates into CASSQGLDTVNTGELFF. The V call is TRBV12-3 or TRBV12-4, the J call TRBJ2-2; D is possibly TRBD2 (6 bases). V lost 5 bases to trimming and J lost 1 base, with 17 bases between them. The CDR3 sequence is 17 residues long.

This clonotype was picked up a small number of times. The CDR3 reads CASSEAIVEQYF. Here the CDR3 DNA reads TGTGCCAGCAGTGAAGCCATCGTCGAGCAGTACTTC. The rearrangement links TRBV2 to TRBJ2-7; unclear D gene. The CDR3 has 12 residues. The V end lost 0 bases, the J end lost 6 bases, and 6 bases lay between the germline ends. Germline loops: CDR1 SNHLY, CDR2 FYNNEI.

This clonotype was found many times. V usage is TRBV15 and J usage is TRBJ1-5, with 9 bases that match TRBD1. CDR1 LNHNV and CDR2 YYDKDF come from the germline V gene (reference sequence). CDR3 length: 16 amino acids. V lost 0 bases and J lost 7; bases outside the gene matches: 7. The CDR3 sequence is CATSRDRGTGSQPQHF. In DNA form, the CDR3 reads TGTGCCACCAGCAGAGATCGAGGGACAGGGAGCCAGCCCCAGCATTTT.

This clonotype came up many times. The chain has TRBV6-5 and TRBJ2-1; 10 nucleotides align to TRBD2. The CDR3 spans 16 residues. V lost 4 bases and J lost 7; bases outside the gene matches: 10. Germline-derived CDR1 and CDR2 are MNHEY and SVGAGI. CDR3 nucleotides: TGTGCCAGCAGTTTACAGAGCGGGGGGGGTAAAAATGAGCAGTTCTTC. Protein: CASSLQSGGGKNEQFF.